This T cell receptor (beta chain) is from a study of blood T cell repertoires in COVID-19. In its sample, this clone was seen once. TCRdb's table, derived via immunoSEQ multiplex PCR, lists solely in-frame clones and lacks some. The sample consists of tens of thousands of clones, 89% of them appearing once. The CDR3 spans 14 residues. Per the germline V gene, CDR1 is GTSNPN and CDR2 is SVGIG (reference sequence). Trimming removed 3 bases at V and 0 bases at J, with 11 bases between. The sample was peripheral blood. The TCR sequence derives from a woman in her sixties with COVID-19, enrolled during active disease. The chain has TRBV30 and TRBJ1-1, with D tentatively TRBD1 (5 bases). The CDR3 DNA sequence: TGTGCCTGGAGCATGACAGATATGAACACTGAAGCTTTCTTT. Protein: CAWSMTDMNTEAFF.